Below, 22 T cell receptor delta chains from the same sample are listed, as sequenced in a study of γδ T cells in repeated Plasmodium falciparum infection. TCRdb re-processed the multiplex PCR reads using CATT. The top ten clones hold under 10% of a sample with around 82,000 delta-chain clones, more than 1.4% of them seen once. Flow sorting of PBMC yielded separate Vgamma9/Vdelta2+ and Vdelta2-negative gammadelta T cell populations for bulk repertoire analysis. Sequencing input: gamma-delta T cells from blood. These receptors were taken from a pool of human donors (malaria-infected and uninfected, not separated).

To note about this clone: With a much larger clone just one base away, this may be a read error. This CDR3 is also generated by other DNA sequences in the sample. This chain connects TRAV29/DV5 to TRDJ1; no definite D call. This CDR3 comprises 12 residues. Germline lookup yields CDR1 NSMFDY and CDR2 ISSIKDK. The CDR3 reads CAPPLYTDKLIF. CDR3 bases: TGCGCACCTCCCCTGTACACCGATAAACTCATCTTT.

This clone was counted only a few times. A far larger clone is only one base removed, so a read error is likely. Additional DNA sequences in this sample encode the identical CDR3. The V and J genes are TRDV3 and TRDJ1, with TRDD3 matching over 13 bases. This CDR3 comprises 19 residues. Germline V CDR1 and CDR2: TVYSNPD, GDNSRS (reference sequence). The CDR3 protein is CAFSKPYWGIRLDTDKLIF. The DNA of the CDR3 is TGTGCCTTCTCTAAACCGTACTGGGGGATACGATTGGACACTGATAAACTCATCTTT.

Worth noting for this clone: This is likely an artifact of a read error, given a far larger clone one base away. The same CDR3 arises from other DNA sequences in this sample as well. This chain joins TRDV2 and TRDJ1; 7 bases map to TRDD3. No J gene was available from TCRdb, and it was assigned here by a germline match of the DNA. Germline CDR1 and CDR2: GEAIGNYY and EKD. The CDR3 runs 15 residues. CDR3 sequence: CACDSYWGSIGKLIF. CDR3 nucleotides: TGCGCCTGTGACTCTTACTGGGGATCAATAGGTAAACTCATCTTT.

With respect to this clone: For this DNA, TCRdb reports the protein of a much larger clone, which diverges at residue 6, most likely from a read error; the protein presented here is translated directly from the DNA. V is TRDV1 and J is TRDJ1, with unresolved D. TCRdb records no J gene; here it was assigned by comparing the DNA to germline. Trimming stripped 2 bases from V and 0 bases from J, with 22 bases between. Germline CDR1 reads TSWWSYY; CDR2 reads QGS. The CDR3 is made up of 19 amino acids. The CDR3: CALGEGWESRKGYTDKLIF. The CDR3 bases are TGTGCTCTTGGGGAAGGATGGGAGTCTCGAAAGGGGTACACCGATAAACTCATCTTT.

This clone was recorded many times. This DNA's translation differs at residue 14 from TCRdb's protein, which comes from a much larger clone; a read error is likely, and the protein shown is translated from the DNA. The V gene is TRDV1, the J gene TRDJ1; a possible D gene is TRDD3 (5 bases). CDR1 is TSWWSYY, CDR2 QGS, per germline. The CDR3 runs to 16 residues. The CDR3 DNA sequence: TGTGCTCTTGGGGAACGGGGCTTCTCGGGGACCGATAAACCCATCTTT. Protein: CALGERGFSGTDKPIF.

This clone was seen more than once but under ten times. The TCRdb protein, from a much larger clone, departs from this DNA's translation at residue 26, likely by read error; the protein shown derives from the DNA. The chain combines TRDV1 with TRDJ1, with 13 bases fitting TRDD3. CDR3 length: 28 residues. The germline V gene has CDR1 TSWWSYY and CDR2 QGS. CDR3 amino acids: CALGELSHGFLREPYWGIRRAYTDKPIF. The CDR3 DNA sequence: TGTGCTCTTGGGGAACTTAGTCATGGGTTCCTAAGGGAGCCGTACTGGGGGATACGTAGGGCGTACACCGATAAACCCATCTTT.

Note on this clone: Translating this DNA gives a protein that differs at residue 8 from the TCRdb one, which belongs to a much larger clone; a read error is likely, and the protein shown is this translation. DNA of the CDR3: TGTGCCTGTGAAGGTTTAGAAGTGGACACCGATAAACTCATCTTT. Its protein is CACEGLEVDTDKLIF. The chain uses TRDV2 and TRDJ1; D gene unclear. V lost 4 bases and J lost 0, with 14 bases in between. The CDR3 loop spans 15 amino acids. Looked up from germline, CDR1 is GEAIGNYY and CDR2 is EKD.

This clone turned up a few times. TCRdb's listed protein matches a much larger clone and diverges from this DNA's translation at residue 11, likely through a read error; the protein shown comes from the DNA. The chain recombines TRDV1 with TRDJ1; D not resolved. The J gene, absent from TCRdb, was called here by matching the DNA to germline. The CDR3 sequence is 14 residues long. Germline CDR1 TSWWSYY, CDR2 QGS. The CDR3 sequence is CALGELNATDRLIF. The CDR3 region has the DNA TGTGCTCTTGGGGAACTAAATGCCACCGATAGACTCATCTTT.

This clone was recorded at least ten times. The chain employs TRDV1 and TRDJ3, with 9 bases fitting TRDD3. Germline CDR1 TSWWSYY, CDR2 QGS. CDR3 length equals 19 residues. The V gene end was trimmed by 2 bases and the J gene end by 9 bases; junction bases not matched to a gene: 14. The CDR3: CALGESPYGGIQGTRQMFF. The CDR3 nucleotides read TGTGCTCTTGGGGAATCCCCCTACGGGGGGATACAGGGCACCCGACAGATGTTTTTC.

This clone has a count of ten or more. The chain carries TRDV1 and TRDJ1; TRDD3 matches 10 bases. This CDR3 is built from 24 residues. Germline V gene data show CDR1 as TSWWSYY and CDR2 as QGS. V trimming: 1 base; J trimming: 0 bases; junction bases outside the gene matches: 26. CDR3 residues: CALGERFGPTDCVGDTGDTDKLIF. DNA for the CDR3: TGTGCTCTTGGGGAACGATTCGGTCCTACGGATTGTGTGGGGGATACTGGGGACACCGATAAACTCATCTTT.

This clone was seen only a few times. The TCRdb record carries a much larger clone's protein, which differs from this DNA's translation at residue 22; a read error is the likely cause, and the protein listed here is the DNA translation. CDR3 DNA sequence: TGTGCTCTTGGGGAACTAAGGCCTACTACCTACTGGGGGATACCCCGTAATCTGCTAAATCCGTGGGCCGATAAACTCATCTTT. Encoded protein: CALGELRPTTYWGIPRNLLNPWADKLIF. This chain connects TRDV1 to TRDJ1, with 12 bases identical to TRDD3. V lost 0 bases, J lost 3 bases, and 38 bases stayed unmatched. The CDR3 covers 28 residues. Germline assignment: CDR1 TSWWSYY and CDR2 QGS.

In the case of this clone: With a far larger clone one base away, a read error is the likely cause. The CDR3 loop reads CACDTGVFPFSSWDTRQMFF. CDR3 nucleotides: TGCGCCTGTGACACGGGGGTCTTCCCCTTTAGCTCCTGGGACACCCGACAGATGTTTTTC. The chain is built from TRDV2 and TRDJ3; either TRDD2 or TRDD3 may fit D (5 bases each). TCRdb does not report a J gene; here it was assigned by matching the DNA to germline references. The CDR3 is made up of 20 amino acids. CDR1 is GEAIGNYY and CDR2 is EKD in the germline V gene.

About this clone itself: This sequence is one base from a far larger clone and is likely a read error. Other DNA sequences within the sample encode an identical CDR3. The chain uses TRDV1 and TRDJ1, with D perhaps given as TRDD2 or TRDD3 (6 bases each). CDR1 and CDR2 from the germline V gene are TSWWSYY and QGS. This CDR3 spans 21 amino acids. The CDR3 DNA is TGTGCTCTTGGGAAAGGCTCCTACGGGGGAGTACGATTAGGGTACACTGATAAACTCATCTTT. As protein: CALGKGSYGGVRLGYTDKLIF.

This clone was seen only a few times. Translating this DNA gives a protein that differs at residue 15 from the TCRdb one, which belongs to a much larger clone; a read error is likely, and the protein shown is this translation. The V and J genes are TRDV2 and TRDJ2; TRDD3 agrees at 7 bases. The CDR3 runs to 17 residues. Germline lookup yields CDR1 GEAIGNYY and CDR2 EKD. This CDR3 is CACDTVGGSALTAQPFF. The CDR3 bases are TGTGCCTGTGACACCGTAGGGGGATCTGCTTTGACAGCACAACCCTTCTTT.

This clone was seen ten or more times. The chain uses TRDV1 and TRDJ1, with D possibly TRDD3 on 7 matching bases. CDR3 length: 24 amino acids. Looked up from germline, CDR1 is TSWWSYY and CDR2 is QGS. V lost 3 bases and J 0 bases, leaving 38 bases between the germline ends. The CDR3 bases are TGTGCTCTTGGGGACTCCTTCCCCCTTCCCGTGGCCGTACTGGGGACAGAGTACACCGATAAACTCATCTTT. Its protein product is CALGDSFPLPVAVLGTEYTDKLIF.

This clone was seen only a few times. One base separates it from a far larger clone, so it is likely a read error. At the DNA level, this CDR3 is encoded by other sequences in the same sample as well. The chain joins TRDV2 to TRDJ2; the match to TRDD3 covers 9 bases. TCRdb is silent on the J gene; assignment here came from matching the DNA to germline. Per the germline V gene, CDR1 is GEAIGNYY and CDR2 is EKD. J was trimmed by 5 bases and V by 2 bases; bases with no gene match: 5. The length of the CDR3 is 15 residues. The CDR3 DNA follows: TGTGCCTGTGACAGGGGGGATACTGTAACAGCACAACTCTTCTTT. Translated, it gives CACDRGDTVTAQLFF.

This clone has more than one count but fewer than ten. TCRdb attributes to this sequence the protein of a much larger clone, which differs from the DNA translation at residue 8; a read error is likely, and the protein displayed is translated from the DNA. The rearrangement links TRDV1 to TRDJ1; 10 positions agree with TRDD3. Germline V lookup: CDR1 TSWWSYY, CDR2 QGS. The CDR3 spans 19 residues. V lost 1 base to trimming and J lost 8 bases; unmatched junction nucleotides: 19. Written as DNA, the CDR3 is TGTGCTCTTGGGGAACGGTTCCCCCCGCTTACTGGGGGATTAACGAAACTCATCTTT. Translating it yields CALGERFPPLTGGLTKLIF.

This clone has only a few counts. This may arise from a read error, as a much more abundant clone is one base away. Other DNA variants within this sample encode the same CDR3. This chain connects TRDV1 to TRDJ1, with TRDD3 identical over 12 bases. The length of the CDR3 is 22 residues. Germline-derived CDR1 and CDR2 are TSWWSYY and QGS. CDR3 nucleotide sequence: TGCGCTCTTGGGGAACGGGGACGTATTGGTACTGGGGGATACCTTGGGAGAGATAAACTCATCTTT. Translated: CALGERGRIGTGGYLGRDKLIF.

Remarks on this clone: It is likely a read error: a sequence one base away is far more abundant. Distinct nucleotide sequences in the sample also encode this CDR3. V usage is TRDV2 and J usage is TRDJ1, with D possibly being TRDD3 (6 bases). No J gene is reported in TCRdb; it was inferred here by comparing the DNA with germline. Trimming left V 0 bases short and J 8 bases short, with 21 bases between. CDR1 and CDR2 from the germline V gene are GEAIGNYY and EKD. This CDR3 region has 16 residues. CDR3 residues: CACDTVSTGGASKLIF. In DNA form, the CDR3 reads TGTGCCTGTGACACCGTCAGTACGGGGGGAGCGTCAAAACTCATCTTT.

This clone was picked up many times. The junction and the germline gene differ at one end; a read error may be behind it. The chain combines TRDV2 with TRDJ1; D may be TRDD3 (5 bases). This CDR3 has 17 amino acids. The germline CDR1 and CDR2 sequences are GEAIGNYY and EKD. The CDR3: CACDTAPDGAITDELIF. The CDR3 DNA is TGTGCCTGTGACACCGCCCCGGATGGGGCTATCACCGATGAACTCATCTTT.

This clone has just a few counts. TCRdb assigns this DNA the protein of a much larger clone, which departs from its translation at residue 8; this likely reflects a read error, and the protein shown comes from translating the DNA. V gene TRDV1 combines with J gene TRDJ1; 13 positions match TRDD3. TCRdb leaves out the J gene; it was filled in here by matching the DNA to germline. This CDR3 comprises 22 residues. Germline V gene lookup returns CDR1 TSWWSYY and CDR2 QGS. V trimming: 0 bases; J trimming: 4 bases; junction bases outside the gene matches: 20. Here the CDR3 reads CALGELVNGFYWGIRMCDKLIF. For the CDR3, the DNA is TGTGCTCTTGGGGAACTAGTTAACGGATTTTACTGGGGGATACGCATGTGCGATAAACTCATCTTT.

In the case of this clone: This DNA translates differently at residue 4 from the TCRdb protein, which is that of a much larger clone; a read error is likely, and the protein shown is the DNA's own translation. The chain uses TRDV1 and TRDJ1, with 7 bases fitting TRDD3. The J gene comes from matching the DNA to germline here; TCRdb lacks it. CDR3 size: 16 residues. CDR1 and CDR2 (germline): TSWWSYY, QGS. The CDR3 region is CALREQAYVLGGRLIF. CDR3 sequence (DNA): TGTGCTCTTAGGGAACAAGCCTACGTTCTGGGGGGACGACTCATCTTT.